The source of this TCR beta chain is a study of tumor and adjacent non-tumor tissue in lung cancer. Concerning this clonotype: Mismatch with germline at one junction end may stem from a read error.

This sample's RNA came from whole unsorted tissue. The CDR3 is 15 residues long. The library came from three nested PCR rounds adapted from ARM-PCR protocols. MiXCR, applied by TCRdb to the multiplex PCR reads, yields one record per CDR3 protein. The sample lists around 140,000 distinct CDR3 sequences; approximately 66% were seen once. The sequencing sample was made of lung tumor tissue. The genes are TRBV12-3 or TRBV12-4 and TRBJ2-3; 11 positions match TRBD2. This TCR derives from a man aged 60 to 69 with small cell lung cancer. The DNA of the CDR3 is TGTGCAAGCATTGCTAGCGGGAGGTTGGCAGATACACAGTATTTT. Encoded protein: CASIASGRLADTQYF.